The sequence of this T cell receptor beta chain was determined in a study of blood T cells in healthy people across ages. Study-wide results and limits: Per million T cells, TCR beta diversity dropped about linearly as age rose. There was no known CMV status for donors, so expanded clonotype changes were possibly confounded.

This clonotype came up once. Its target is unknown. No fewer than 6 million PBMCs went into each sample. V shed 5 bases and J shed 2 bases, with 15 bases lying between them. This CDR3 has 15 residues. With a J-beta primer mix and a sample-barcoded 5' primer, a second PCR ran about 7 to 12 cycles. TCRdb reanalysed the 5' RACE reads using MiXCR and keeps one entry per CDR3 protein. This sample has 1,500,000 or so distinct CDR3 sequences; approximately 43% occur once, and the top ten carry just over 4%. The material sequenced was blood. The clonotype comes from a woman aged 18-35 years in good health. The V gene is TRBV12-3 or TRBV12-4, the J gene TRBJ2-5; D call uncertain. CDR3 protein: CASSPRASGQETQYF. The DNA of the CDR3 is TGTGCCAGCAGTCCCCGGGCCTCCGGTCAAGAGACCCAGTACTTC.